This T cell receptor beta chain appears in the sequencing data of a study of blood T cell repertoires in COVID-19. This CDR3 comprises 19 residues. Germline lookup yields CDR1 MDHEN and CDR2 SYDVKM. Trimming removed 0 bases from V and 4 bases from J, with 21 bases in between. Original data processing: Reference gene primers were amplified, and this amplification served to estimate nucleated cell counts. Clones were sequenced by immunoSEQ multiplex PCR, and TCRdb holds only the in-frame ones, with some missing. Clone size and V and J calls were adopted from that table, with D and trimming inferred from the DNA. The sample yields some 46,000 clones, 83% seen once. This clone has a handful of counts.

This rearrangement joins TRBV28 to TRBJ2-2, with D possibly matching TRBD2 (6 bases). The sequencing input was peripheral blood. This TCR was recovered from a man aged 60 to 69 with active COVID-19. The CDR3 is CASSLWGISLASPTGELFF. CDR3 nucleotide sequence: TGTGCCAGCAGTTTATGGGGAATTTCACTAGCCAGCCCCACCGGGGAGCTGTTTTTT.